This TCR beta chain was recovered during a study of blood T cells in healthy people across ages. Broader study findings: Nothing was known about donor CMV status, and this possibly confounded expanded clonotype changes. Estimated diversity, derived from one million T cells, was regarded as an underestimate.

A second roughly 7 to 12 cycle PCR used barcoded and J-beta primers. Sequencing recovered at least 2.5 million CDR3-containing paired-end reads from each sample. TCRdb ran MiXCR on the 5' RACE reads and lists one entry per CDR3 protein. This sample has roughly 800,000 distinct CDR3 sequences; about 62% occur once, and the top ten carry over 20%. In regard to this clonotype: The target antigen is unknown.

Trimming took 6 bases from V and 10 from J; bases not matched to a gene: 6. CDR3 length: 13 amino acids. Germline loops: CDR1 MGHDK, CDR2 SYGVNS. The sequencing input was blood. The chain uses TRBV25-1 and TRBJ1-6; TRBD1 matches 7 bases. This sequence originates from a man aged 25 to 40 in good health. CDR3 sequence reads: CASSWDSSSPLHF. CDR3 coding DNA: TGTGCCAGCAGCTGGGACAGTTCATCACCCCTCCACTTT.